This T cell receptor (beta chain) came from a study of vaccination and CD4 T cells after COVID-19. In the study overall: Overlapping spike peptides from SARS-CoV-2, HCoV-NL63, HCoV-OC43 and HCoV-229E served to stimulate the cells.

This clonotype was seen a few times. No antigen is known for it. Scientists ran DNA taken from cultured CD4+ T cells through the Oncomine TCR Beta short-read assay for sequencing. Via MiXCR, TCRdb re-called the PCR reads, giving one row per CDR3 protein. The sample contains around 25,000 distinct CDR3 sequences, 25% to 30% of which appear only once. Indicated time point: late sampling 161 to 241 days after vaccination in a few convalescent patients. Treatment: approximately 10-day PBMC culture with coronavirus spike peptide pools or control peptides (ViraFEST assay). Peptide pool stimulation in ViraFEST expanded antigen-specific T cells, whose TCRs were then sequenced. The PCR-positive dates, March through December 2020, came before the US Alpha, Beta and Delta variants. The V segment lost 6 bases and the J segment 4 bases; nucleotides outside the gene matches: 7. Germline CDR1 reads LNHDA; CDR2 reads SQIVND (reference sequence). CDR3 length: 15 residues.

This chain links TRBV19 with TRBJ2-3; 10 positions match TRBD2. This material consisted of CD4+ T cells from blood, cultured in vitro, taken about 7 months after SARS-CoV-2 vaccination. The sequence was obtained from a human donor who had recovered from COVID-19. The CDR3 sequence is CASSRPSGSSDTQYF. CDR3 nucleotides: TGTGCCAGTAGCCGACCTAGCGGGAGCTCAGATACGCAGTATTTT.